This paragraph covers one T cell receptor (beta chain) sequence. The data derive from a study of shared clonotypes between healthy human individuals. After removal of 4 bases from V and 5 bases from J, the junction contained 21 bases not matched to a gene. The germline CDR1 and CDR2 sequences are SGHRS and YFSETQ. This CDR3 contains 20 residues. Each subset's genomic DNA was shared equally among a number of immunoSEQ plates. The assay was immunoSEQ multiplex PCR, and TCRdb's table has in-frame clones only and misses some. Of some 1.5 million clones listed, 95% to 99% were seen once; the top ten hold roughly 0.45%.

The sequenced sample was naive CD4+ T cells sorted from blood. Subset in this sample: CD45RA+ positively selected. The source of this sequence is a man aged 30 to 39 in good health. The V and J genes are TRBV5-1 and TRBJ2-3; 11 bases fit TRBD1. CDR3 DNA: TGCGCCAGCAGCGTCCCCGGGACAGGGGGAATTAACGACCGTGGAGATACGCAGTATTTT. Protein sequence: CASSVPGTGGINDRGDTQYF.